This T cell receptor (beta chain) was captured by sequencing in a study of cytomegalovirus exposure and HLA in healthy donors. The primer mix had 60 Vbeta and 13 Jbeta primers. The protocol was immunoSEQ multiplex PCR, while the TCRdb copy is restricted to in-frame clones and leaves out a portion. This sample contains some 130,000 clones. The clonotype was recovered from a woman aged 60 to 75 in good health and CMV-seronegative. What was sequenced was PBMCs.

The CDR3 region is CASSGLRDRTIPNYGYTF. In DNA form, the CDR3 reads TGTGCCAGCAGCGGTCTCCGGGACAGGACCATACCTAACTATGGCTACACCTTC. This chain connects TRBV9 to TRBJ1-2; 8 nucleotides match TRBD1. Germline CDR1 reads SGDLS; CDR2 reads YYNGEE. V was clipped by 3 bases and J by 0 bases; unmatched bases: 13. This CDR3 contains 18 residues.